The 25 T cell receptor beta chains reported below all come from one sample, sequenced in a study of T cell responses to AZD1222 COVID-19 vaccine. Profiling relied on immunoSEQ multiplex PCR, and the TCRdb table lists in-frame clones only, not all of them. The data show around 100,000 clones, 91% seen once. The specimen comprised peripheral blood, sampled on day 0 of AZD1222 vaccination. The receptors shown here come from an adult in good health.

The chain is built from TRBV5-4 and TRBJ1-1; TRBD1 matches 7 bases. This CDR3 spans 14 amino acids. Losses at the gene ends were 3 bases for V and 5 bases for J; bases not matched to a gene: 7. In germline, CDR1 is SGHNT, CDR2 YYREEE (reference sequence). This chain's CDR3 is CASSYTGVGTEAFF. The CDR3 DNA follows: TGTGCCAGCAGCTACACAGGGGTGGGAACTGAAGCTTTCTTT.

This chain joins TRBV7-2 and TRBJ1-3; 7 bases are shared with TRBD1. V lost 2 bases to trimming and J lost 3 bases; unmatched junction nucleotides: 1. In germline, CDR1 is SGHTA, CDR2 FQGNSA. This CDR3 comprises 14 residues. The CDR3 is CASSLTGVGNTIYF. Written as DNA, the CDR3 is TGTGCCAGCAGCTTAACAGGGGTTGGAAACACCATATATTTT.

The rearrangement joins TRBV20-1 to TRBJ1-1, with unresolved D. The CDR3 runs to 14 residues. V gave up 3 bases and J gave up 0 bases, with 11 bases separating them. CDR1 and CDR2 (germline): DFQATT, SNEGSKA (reference sequence). DNA of the CDR3: TGCAGTGCTAGTTATCCTCCCATGAACACTGAAGCTTTCTTT. It codes for CSASYPPMNTEAFF.

This chain joins TRBV5-6 and TRBJ2-1; 11 positions agree with TRBD2. Per the germline V gene, CDR1 is SGHDT and CDR2 is YYEEEE. Trimming removed 4 bases from V and 7 bases from J; junction bases left unmatched: 4. This CDR3 is 14 amino acids long. The DNA for the CDR3 is TGTGCCAGCAGCATGGGACTAGCGGCTAATGAGCAGTTCTTC. Translated: CASSMGLAANEQFF.

This chain connects TRBV4-2 to TRBJ1-1; a weak D match, TRBD1 (5 bases). This CDR3 comprises 17 residues. Trimming pared 0 bases from V and 4 bases from J, leaving 18 bases between. Germline assignment: CDR1 LGHNA and CDR2 YNFKEQ. The chain's CDR3 is CASSQDSGVGGGTEAFF. The CDR3 DNA follows: TGTGCCAGCAGCCAAGATTCCGGCGTTGGGGGGGGCACTGAAGCTTTCTTT.

The V and J genes are TRBV3-1 (or the pseudogene TRBV3-2) and TRBJ1-2, with a tentative D call TRBD1 (5 bases). The CDR3 is made up of 14 amino acids. V lost 4 bases to trimming and J lost 0 bases, with 9 bases between them. The V gene's germline CDR1 is LGHDT and CDR2 YNNKEL (reference sequence). CDR3 loop: CASSPGGSNYGYTF. The CDR3, as DNA: TGTGCCAGCAGCCCCGGGGGTTCTAACTATGGCTACACCTTC.

This clone showed up just once. The genes are TRBV18 and TRBJ2-7; D is uncertain. The ends were cut back, 3 bases at V and 1 base at J, with 4 bases in the middle. This CDR3 comprises 12 residues. Germline CDR1 and CDR2: KGHSH and LQKENI. The CDR3 region has the DNA TGTGCCAGCTCACCTGGGTCCTACGAGCAGTACTTC. Translated: CASSPGSYEQYF. Full variable domain (remainder filled in from reference TRBV18 and TRBJ2-7): NAGVMQNPRHLVRRRGQEARLRCSPMKGHSHVYWYRQLPEEGLKFMVYLQKENIIDESGMPKERFSAEFPKEGPSILRIQQVVRGDSAAYFCASSPGSYEQYFGPGTRLTVT.

CDR3 DNA: TGTGCCAGCAGCGTAGATCCGGGTCCCAGAGCACTGTTTTTT. It codes for CASSVDPGPRALFF. The chain employs TRBV9 and TRBJ1-4, with unresolved D. This CDR3 contains 14 residues. Germline assignment: CDR1 SGDLS and CDR2 YYNGEE. Deletions cut 0 bases from V and 13 bases from J, with 16 bases between.

The V gene is TRBV7-9, the J gene TRBJ2-7; D is perhaps TRBD1 or TRBD2 (5 bases each). CDR3 length equals 15 residues. Germline values: CDR1 SEHNR, CDR2 FQNEAQ (reference sequence). Trimming removed 5 bases at V and 2 bases at J, with 16 bases between. CDR3 in amino acids: CASSRPGTAAYEQYF. In nucleotides, the CDR3 is TGTGCCAGCAGCCGTCCGGGGACGGCGGCCTACGAGCAGTACTTC. Based on the CDR3 plus reference TRBV7-9 and TRBJ2-7, the full variable domain is DTGVSQNPRHKITKRGQNVTFRCDPISEHNRLYWYRQTLGQGPEFLTYFQNEAQLEKSRLLSDRFSAERPKGSFSTLEIQRTEQGDSAMYLCASSRPGTAAYEQYFGPGTRLTVT.

The chain is built from TRBV7-9 and TRBJ1-1; possible D gene TRBD1, 5 bases. V lost 6 bases and J 0 bases, leaving 17 bases between the germline ends. Looked up from germline, CDR1 is SEHNR and CDR2 is FQNEAQ (reference sequence). This CDR3 comprises 16 residues. The CDR3 DNA is TGTGCCAGCAGACCAGGCGGTGGGGGAATGAACACTGAAGCTTTCTTT. Its protein is CASRPGGGGMNTEAFF. Using reference TRBV7-9 and TRBJ1-1 for the parts outside the CDR3, the full variable domain is DTGVSQNPRHKITKRGQNVTFRCDPISEHNRLYWYRQTLGQGPEFLTYFQNEAQLEKSRLLSDRFSAERPKGSFSTLEIQRTEQGDSAMYLCASRPGGGGMNTEAFFGQGTRLTVV.

A single count supports this clone. V and J are TRBV5-4 and TRBJ2-1, with TRBD2 matching 14 bases. The CDR3 totals 16 residues. In germline, CDR1 is SGHNT, CDR2 YYREEE (reference sequence). J lost 6 bases, V lost 5 bases, and 7 bases had no gene match. The CDR3 spells CASSMTGTSGSNEQFF. CDR3 in DNA: TGTGCCAGCAGTATGACCGGGACTAGCGGGAGCAATGAGCAGTTCTTC.

In its sample, this clone was seen once. CDR3 sequence reads: CASRTGQNSNQPQHF. DNA for the CDR3: TGTGCCAGTAGAACGGGACAGAATAGCAATCAGCCCCAGCATTTT. The chain employs TRBV19 and TRBJ1-5; 7 positions match TRBD1. The CDR3 consists of 15 residues. Unmatched junction bases numbered 5, after V lost 6 bases and J lost 0 bases. In germline, CDR1 is LNHDA, CDR2 SQIVND (reference sequence).

The CDR3: CASSEYNTAALYGYTF. The CDR3 nucleotides read TGTGCCAGCAGTGAATATAATACAGCCGCCCTCTATGGCTACACCTTC. V usage is TRBV25-1 and J usage is TRBJ1-2; no firm D call. The germline V and J ends were trimmed by 0 bases and 4 bases, with 15 bases remaining between them. In germline, CDR1 is MGHDK, CDR2 SYGVNS. The CDR3 loop spans 16 amino acids.

The chain joins TRBV7-9 to TRBJ2-3; 10 nucleotides match TRBD2. CDR3 size: 18 residues. Germline-derived CDR1 and CDR2 are SEHNR and FQNEAQ (reference sequence). Trimming took 5 bases from V and 3 from J; bases not matched to a gene: 14. CDR3 sequence reads: CASSPQPGLAGVTDTQYF. CDR3 in DNA: TGTGCCAGCAGCCCCCAACCGGGGCTAGCGGGAGTAACAGATACGCAGTATTTT.

The rearrangement links TRBV15 to TRBJ1-1; D uncertain. With 1 base removed from V and 2 bases from J, the gap between germline ends came to 17 bases. CDR3 length: 17 residues. Germline CDR1 and CDR2: LNHNV and YYDKDF (reference sequence). CDR3: CATSRALDLLGNTEAFF. The CDR3 bases are TGTGCCACCAGCAGAGCCCTCGATCTTCTCGGAAACACTGAAGCTTTCTTT.

The chain links TRBV11-3 to TRBJ2-7; 8 nucleotides match TRBD2. The CDR3 loop spans 14 amino acids. Trimming removed 5 bases from V and 7 bases from J; junction bases left unmatched: 10. CDR1 and CDR2 (germline): SGHNT, YENEEA. In DNA, the CDR3 is TGTGCCAGCAGCCCCATCAGCGGGAGTGGGGAGCAGTACTTC. Protein product: CASSPISGSGEQYF.

The rearrangement joins TRBV11-2 to TRBJ2-7, with D possibly matching TRBD2 (5 bases). CDR1 SGHAT and CDR2 FQNNGV come from the germline V gene. The V end was cut by 5 bases, the J end by 3 bases, with 17 bases between. CDR3 size: 15 residues. CDR3 sequence (DNA): TGTGCCAGCAGCCCCCGGAGGCGGACGTACTACGAGCAGTACTTC. Residues: CASSPRRRTYYEQYF. Based on the CDR3 plus reference TRBV11-2 and TRBJ2-7, the full variable domain is EAGVAQSPRYKIIEKRQSVAFWCNPISGHATLYWYQQILGQGPKLLIQFQNNGVVDDSQLPKDRFSAERLKGVDSTLKIQPAKLEDSAVYLCASSPRRRTYYEQYFGPGTRLTVT.

This chain uses TRBV5-1 with TRBJ2-1; D might be TRBD2 (6 bases). CDR3 size: 15 residues. The V gene lost 0 bases and the J gene lost 6 bases, with 13 bases spanning the gap. CDR1 is SGHRS and CDR2 is YFSETQ in the germline V gene. This CDR3 is CASSLEARDSNEQFF. The CDR3 coding sequence is TGCGCCAGCAGCTTGGAGGCGCGGGACTCCAATGAGCAGTTCTTC. Full variable domain (missing parts from reference TRBV5-1 and TRBJ2-1): KAGVTQTPRYLIKTRGQQVTLSCSPISGHRSVSWYQQTPGQGLQFLFEYFSETQRNKGNFPGRFSGRQFSNSRSEMNVSTLELGDSALYLCASSLEARDSNEQFFGPGTRLTVL.

This chain joins TRBV29-1 and TRBJ2-7, with D hard to call. The CDR3 contains 11 residues. In germline, CDR1 is SQVTM, CDR2 ANQGSEA. Trimming left V 4 bases short and J 5 bases short, with 9 bases between. The chain's CDR3 is CSVVVINEQYF. The CDR3 DNA reads as TGCAGCGTTGTAGTGATCAACGAGCAGTACTTC.

J is TRBJ2-7 and V is TRBV28; TRBD2 matches at 7 bases. Germline trimming cut 5 bases from V and 0 bases from J; bases unmatched to any gene: 7. CDR1 and CDR2 (germline): MDHEN, SYDVKM. There are 15 residues in the CDR3. CDR3 nucleotide sequence: TGTGCCAGCAGTCGGCCGGGAGGTTCCTCCTACGAGCAGTACTTC. It specifies CASSRPGGSSYEQYF.

This clone was detected a few times. V usage is TRBV27 and J usage is TRBJ2-7, with 12 bases that match TRBD1. The CDR3 totals 15 residues. Germline CDR1 is MNHEY and CDR2 is SMNVEV (reference sequence). The V gene end was trimmed by 9 bases and the J gene end by 6 bases; junction bases not matched to a gene: 12. DNA of the CDR3: TGTGCCAGTAAACCGGGACAGGGGGCGCTTGGCGAGCAGTACTTC. This codes for CASKPGQGALGEQYF.

The chain combines TRBV5-1 with TRBJ2-3; 10 bases are a match to TRBD1. Germline lookup yields CDR1 SGHRS and CDR2 YFSETQ. The CDR3 runs 16 residues. V dropped 4 bases and J dropped 9; count of bases not matched to a gene: 14. Here the CDR3 reads CASSLTPGTGAETQYF. CDR3 nucleotide sequence: TGCGCCAGCAGCCTCACTCCCGGGACAGGGGCGGAAACGCAGTATTTT.

The CDR3 region is CASSKGQEGTDTQYF. The CDR3 DNA follows: TGTGCCAGCAGCAAAGGCCAGGAGGGCACAGATACGCAGTATTTT. The chain uses TRBV21-1 and TRBJ2-3; no DNA check was done on the table's D call, TRBD2. TRBV21-1 is listed as a pseudogene. The CDR3 covers 15 residues.

The chain uses TRBV7-2 and TRBJ1-2; TRBD1 matches at 8 bases. The CDR3 has 13 amino acids. Germline V gene lookup returns CDR1 SGHTA and CDR2 FQGNSA. V lost 5 bases, J lost 4 bases, and 3 bases stayed unmatched. The CDR3 nucleotides read TGTGCCAGCAGCCGGACAGGGATCTATGGCTACACCTTC. Its translation: CASSRTGIYGYTF.

As DNA, the CDR3 is TGTGCCAGCAGCTTAGTCGGGGGCGCGGGGGAGACCCAGTACTTC. Translation gives CASSLVGGAGETQYF. The gene calls are TRBV7-9 and TRBJ2-5, with D possibly being TRBD1 or TRBD2 (6 bases each). The CDR3 covers 15 residues. CDR1 SEHNR and CDR2 FQNEAQ come from the germline V gene (reference sequence). The germline V and J ends were trimmed by 1 base and 5 bases, with 14 bases remaining between them.